The rows below give T cell receptor beta chains drawn from one sample of a study of blood T cell repertoires in COVID-19. Assay: immunoSEQ multiplex PCR; the TCRdb copy retains only in-frame clones and omits some. The profile shows about 78,000 clones, around four fifths of them singletons. Material for sequencing was peripheral blood. These receptors all stem from a human donor in a cohort sampled during active COVID-19. Both conserved end residues are part of each CDR3. A D gene is named only where the DNA matches it firmly. Clone sizes are given selectively: once, few, many, or a class where the clone is expanded.

clone_size,d_call,j_call,v_call,cdr3_nt,cdr3_aa
few,-,TRBJ2-7,TRBV18,TGTGCCAGCTACGGGGGCTCCTACGAGCAGTACTTC,CASYGGSYEQYF
-,TRBD1,TRBJ2-1,TRBV24-1,TGTGCCACCAGTGAACTCGGGACAGGGGGGGTCAATGAGCAGTTCTTC,CATSELGTGGVNEQFF
-,TRBD1,TRBJ2-5,TRBV24-1,TGTGCCACCAGTGAGGGACAGGGGATTCGAGAGACCCAGTACTTC,CATSEGQGIRETQYF
-,-,TRBJ2-1,TRBV29-1,TGCAGCGTTGAAGATCTTCGAGGAAGGGGCTACAATGAGCAGTTCTTC,CSVEDLRGRGYNEQFF
-,TRBD1,TRBJ1-1,TRBV27,TGTGCCAGCAGCAGGGGGACAGGGGAAGCTTTCTTT,CASSRGTGEAFF
-,-,TRBJ1-6,TRBV5-4,TGTGCCAGCAGCCAAAAAAAAGACAGTTCACCCCTCCACTTT,CASSQKKDSSPLHF
-,TRBD1,TRBJ1-6,TRBV18,TGTGCCAGCTCACCAGCTGATTTCGCGGGACAGATTAATTCACCCCTCCACTTT,CASSPADFAGQINSPLHF
-,-,TRBJ1-6,TRBV12-2,TGTGCAAGTCGCTTAGCCCTGCCCCAGGTAAATTCACCCCTCCACTTT,CASRLALPQVNSPLHF
-,TRBD2,TRBJ2-7,TRBV28,TGTGCCAGCAGTTTAGGGTTTAGCGGGGGGGCCCACGAGCAGTACTTC,CASSLGFSGGAHEQYF
-,-,TRBJ1-4,TRBV3-1/TRBV3-2,TGTGCCAGCAGCCAGTTAACAGGCAGTGAAAAACTGTTTTTT,CASSQLTGSEKLFF
once,-,TRBJ1-1,TRBV6-5,TGTGCCAGCAGTTACTCGGTCTTGGGAGACACTGAAGCTTTCTTT,CASSYSVLGDTEAFF
few,-,TRBJ1-1,TRBV7-9,TGTGCCAGCACCCCCCCCCAGGGGAACACTGAAGCTTTCTTT,CASTPPQGNTEAFF
-,-,TRBJ1-1,TRBV21-1,TGTGCCAGCAGCAAATCGGAGTTGGAGAACACTGAAGCTTTCTTT,CASSKSELENTEAFF
-,-,TRBJ2-7,TRBV7-2,TGTGCCAGCAGCCAAGGCGGCGGGTCCTACTACGAGCAGTACTTC,CASSQGGGSYYEQYF
-,TRBD1,TRBJ2-7,TRBV5-1,TGCGCCAGCCGTCGGACAGGGGGTTCCTACGAGCAGTACTTC,CASRRTGGSYEQYF
-,TRBD1,TRBJ1-5,TRBV10-3,TGTGCCATCAGTCCTCGGGACAGGGACCAGCCCCAGCATTTT,CAISPRDRDQPQHF
-,TRBD2,TRBJ2-3,TRBV19,TGTGCCAGTAGTCGGGCTAGCGGGCGGGAAGATACGCAGTATTTT,CASSRASGREDTQYF
few,-,TRBJ1-2,TRBV5-6,TGTGCCAGCAGCTTTACAGGGCTTGGCTACACCTTC,CASSFTGLGYTF
-,TRBD2,TRBJ2-2,TRBV7-6,TGTGCCAGCAGCAGGACTAGCGGGGGTTCCTACACCGGGGAGCTGTTTTTT,CASSRTSGGSYTGELFF
-,TRBD1,TRBJ2-7,TRBV27,TGTGCCAGCAGTTCCCGACAGGGGGGGGTGTACGAGCAGTACTTC,CASSSRQGGVYEQYF
-,-,TRBJ1-2,TRBV6-5,TGTGCCAGCAGTTACTCTGCAGATAACTATGGCTACACCTTC,CASSYSADNYGYTF
-,-,TRBJ2-5,TRBV6-5,TGTGCCAGCAGACCCAGCGGTGAAGAGACCCAGTACTTC,CASRPSGEETQYF
-,TRBD1,TRBJ1-5,TRBV7-2,TGTGCCAGCAGCGCCGGGACAGGAGATCAGCCCCAGCATTTT,CASSAGTGDQPQHF
-,-,TRBJ2-1,TRBV6-2/TRBV6-3,TGTGCCAGCAGTTACTCTCGCGAGCCCTCCTACAATGAGCAGTTCTTC,CASSYSREPSYNEQFF
-,-,TRBJ2-5,TRBV5-1,TGCGCCAGCAGCCCTGGCGCGGGACCTGGAGAGACCCAGTACTTC,CASSPGAGPGETQYF
-,-,TRBJ2-7,TRBV29-1,TGCAGCGTTGTACTAGCAGTCTCCTACGAGCAGTACTTC,CSVVLAVSYEQYF
-,-,TRBJ2-3,TRBV6-1,TGTGCCAGCAGTGAGGGGGCAGGGTCAACAGATACGCAGTATTTT,CASSEGAGSTDTQYF
-,-,TRBJ1-2,TRBV2,TGTGCCAGCAGTGGAGGACAAACTAACTATGGCTACACCTTC,CASSGGQTNYGYTF
once,TRBD2,TRBJ2-3,TRBV7-9,TGTGCCAGCAGACTAGCGGAAGGGACAGATACGCAGTATTTT,CASRLAEGTDTQYF